A single sample is the source of the 19 T cell receptor beta chains below, sequenced in a study of OX40 agonist ivuxolimab in advanced cancers. Only in-frame clones appear in the TCRdb table, and some are missing; sequencing was by immunoSEQ multiplex PCR. Counted here are around 18,000 clones, roughly 72% occurring once; the ten biggest clones make up approximately 22%. The source material was CD4+ or CD8+ T cells sorted from blood, sampled in a trial of the OX40 agonist ivuxolimab. The receptors stem from an adult with an advanced solid tumor such as melanoma, head and neck, liver or kidney cancer.

The chain carries TRBV30 and TRBJ1-2; 10 bases align to TRBD1. The germline CDR1 and CDR2 sequences are GTSNPN and SVGIG (reference sequence). The CDR3 sequence is 17 residues long. Trimming took 3 bases from V and 8 from J; bases not matched to a gene: 18. The CDR3 sequence: CAWRAFGSGTGVSGYTF. CDR3 nucleotide sequence: TGTGCCTGGAGGGCCTTTGGCTCCGGGACAGGGGTAAGCGGCTACACCTTC.

V gene TRBV19 combines with J gene TRBJ2-5; 9 bases match TRBD1. Germline V lookup: CDR1 LNHDA, CDR2 SQIVND (reference sequence). The CDR3 spans 13 residues. The ends lost 7 bases at V and 7 bases at J; junction bases unmatched: 7. The CDR3 sequence: CASTGTGLGTQYF. The CDR3 coding sequence is TGTGCCAGTACCGGGACAGGGCTCGGGACCCAGTACTTC.

This clone was seen a single time. This sequence joins TRBV10-3 and TRBJ2-7; D not resolved. V dropped 3 bases and J dropped 3 bases, with 6 bases sitting between them. Germline V lookup: CDR1 ENHRY, CDR2 SYGVKD. The CDR3 extends over 12 amino acids. CDR3 bases: TGTGCCATCAGTGATATGGGCTACGAGCAGTACTTC. The encoded protein is CAISDMGYEQYF.

The chain uses TRBV28 and TRBJ1-4; TRBD1 matches at 7 bases. The CDR3 totals 15 residues. CDR1 MDHEN and CDR2 SYDVKM come from the germline V gene. Germline trimming cut 5 bases from V and 8 bases from J; bases unmatched to any gene: 11. The CDR3 loop reads CASSRNRGSGEKLFF. CDR3 bases: TGTGCCAGCAGTCGCAACAGGGGATCCGGAGAAAAACTGTTTTTT.

The rearrangement links TRBV7-9 to TRBJ2-3, with TRBD1 as a possible D gene (5 bases). In germline, CDR1 is SEHNR, CDR2 FQNEAQ (reference sequence). The CDR3 is made up of 14 amino acids. V lost 8 bases to trimming and J lost 1 base, with 13 bases between them. CDR3 nucleotide sequence: TGTGCCAGCTTGACAGATTTACGCACAGATACGCAGTATTTT. Translation: CASLTDLRTDTQYF. Variable domain in full (rest from reference TRBV7-9 and TRBJ2-3): DTGVSQNPRHKITKRGQNVTFRCDPISEHNRLYWYRQTLGQGPEFLTYFQNEAQLEKSRLLSDRFSAERPKGSFSTLEIQRTEQGDSAMYLCASLTDLRTDTQYFGPGTRLTVL.

This clone was seen only once. The chain combines TRBV6-1 with TRBJ1-6; D might be TRBD1 (6 bases). Germline CDR1 and CDR2: MNHNS and SASEGT. V shed 7 bases and J shed 8 bases, with 18 bases lying between them. The CDR3 totals 15 residues. The CDR3 DNA reads TGTGCCAGCACCTTGCGGGGGGCGTATGATTCACCCCTCCACTTT. Translating it yields CASTLRGAYDSPLHF.

The chain has TRBV5-6 and TRBJ2-7; 7 nucleotides align to TRBD1. The CDR3 runs to 15 residues. CDR1 and CDR2 from the germline V gene are SGHDT and YYEEEE. With 4 bases clipped from V and 4 bases from J, the junction kept 11 bases outside the gene matches. The CDR3 is CASSTPRQGRYEQYF. CDR3 nucleotide sequence: TGTGCCAGCAGCACACCTCGACAGGGTCGGTACGAGCAGTACTTC.

The chain recombines TRBV5-1 with TRBJ1-2, with a weak D call TRBD1 (6 bases). V lost 0 bases and J 0 bases, leaving 15 bases between the germline ends. The V gene's germline CDR1 is SGHRS and CDR2 YFSETQ. The CDR3 has 17 amino acids. The CDR3 DNA is TGCGCCAGCAGCTTGGTGAGGACAGACCATTCTAACTATGGCTACACCTTC. It specifies CASSLVRTDHSNYGYTF.

This clone was seen only once. This chain connects TRBV5-1 to TRBJ2-1; 11 bases fit TRBD2. Germline V CDR1 and CDR2: SGHRS, YFSETQ. V lost 4 bases, J lost 5 bases, and 8 bases stayed unmatched. The CDR3 runs 16 residues. The chain's CDR3 is CASSPDLAGGNNEQFF. CDR3 in DNA: TGCGCCAGCAGCCCAGATCTAGCGGGGGGTAACAATGAGCAGTTCTTC.

The rearrangement joins TRBV2 to TRBJ1-1; tentatively, D is TRBD1 (6 bases). Germline V gene sequence: CDR1 SNHLY, CDR2 FYNNEI. The CDR3 extends over 13 amino acids. V shed 4 bases and J shed 10 bases, with 16 bases lying between them. The CDR3 sequence is CASSVTGWSGAFF. The DNA of the CDR3 is TGTGCCAGCAGTGTAACAGGGTGGAGCGGAGCTTTCTTT. The entire variable domain, with the rest obtained from reference TRBV2 and TRBJ1-1, is as follows: EPEVTQTPSHQVTQMGQEVILRCVPISNHLYFYWYRQILGQKVEFLVSFYNNEISEKSEIFDDQFSVERPDGSNFTLKIRSTKLEDSAMYFCASSVTGWSGAFFGQGTRLTVV.

The chain has TRBV9 and TRBJ1-1; D gene ambiguous. The germline gives CDR1 SGDLS, CDR2 YYNGEE. The CDR3 is 16 residues long. Between the trimmed V and J ends, which lost 3 bases and 1 base, there was a span of 16 bases. The CDR3 nucleotides are TGTGCCAGCAGCGGGGATTACCGGGCCGAGAACACTGAAGCTTTCTTT. Protein product: CASSGDYRAENTEAFF.

This chain uses TRBV5-6 with TRBJ2-7; D remains ambiguous. CDR1 and CDR2 (germline): SGHDT, YYEEEE. Trimming cost V 2 bases and J 3 bases, with 9 bases left between them. The CDR3 is made up of 13 amino acids. CDR3 sequence: CASSFGVDYEQYF. CDR3 bases: TGTGCCAGCAGCTTTGGGGTAGACTACGAGCAGTACTTC. The full variable domain, in which reference TRBV5-6 and TRBJ2-7 provide the parts outside the CDR3, is DAGVTQSPTHLIKTRGQQVTLRCSPKSGHDTVSWYQQALGQGPQFIFQYYEEEERQRGNFPDRFSGHQFPNYSSELNVNALLLGDSALYLCASSFGVDYEQYFGPGTRLTVT.

The rearrangement joins TRBV5-4 to TRBJ2-4, with 11 bases that match TRBD1. This CDR3 contains 15 residues. V dropped 5 bases and J dropped 6; count of bases not matched to a gene: 7. Germline V lookup: CDR1 SGHNT, CDR2 YYREEE (reference sequence). The CDR3 loop is CASRAGTGGTNIQYF. The DNA of the CDR3 is TGTGCCAGCAGGGCCGGGACAGGGGGTACAAACATTCAGTACTTC.

A remark on this clone: The junction and the germline gene differ at one end; a read error may be behind it. V usage is TRBV10-3 and J usage is TRBJ2-5; D remains ambiguous. The germline V gene has CDR1 ENHRY and CDR2 SYGVKD. The CDR3 is 11 residues long. This CDR3 reads CATGRQETQYF. The CDR3 DNA reads as TGTGCCACCGGACGGCAAGAGACTCAGTACTTC.

This clone occurred once. The chain has TRBV7-9 and TRBJ1-1, with D tentatively TRBD1 (5 bases). The V end was cut by 0 bases, the J end by 12 bases, with 17 bases between. CDR1 SEHNR and CDR2 FQNEAQ come from the germline V gene (reference sequence). This CDR3 is 14 amino acids long. CDR3 protein: CASSLAGGVLGSFF. The CDR3 nucleotides are TGTGCCAGCAGCTTAGCTGGGGGGGTACTGGGATCTTTCTTT. Full variable domain (outside the CDR3, taken from reference TRBV7-9 and TRBJ1-1): DTGVSQNPRHKITKRGQNVTFRCDPISEHNRLYWYRQTLGQGPEFLTYFQNEAQLEKSRLLSDRFSAERPKGSFSTLEIQRTEQGDSAMYLCASSLAGGVLGSFFGQGTRLTVV.

The chain uses TRBV5-6 and TRBJ2-7, with D unclear. The germline gives CDR1 SGHDT, CDR2 YYEEEE. V was trimmed by 0 bases and J by 5 bases, leaving 9 bases between them. The CDR3 length is 13 residues. CDR3 residues: CASSLGGSNEQYF. As DNA, the CDR3 is TGTGCCAGCAGCTTGGGGGGTTCCAACGAGCAGTACTTC.

The gene calls are TRBV6-5 and TRBJ2-7; D remains ambiguous. Deletions cut 1 base from V and 3 bases from J, with 7 bases between. The CDR3 totals 13 residues. The germline V gene encodes CDR1 MNHEY and CDR2 SVGAGI. CDR3 DNA: TGTGCCAGCAGTTACTTCAGACACTACGAGCAGTACTTC. Translation: CASSYFRHYEQYF.

This clone was counted a single time. Written as DNA, the CDR3 is TGTGCCAGCAGCGTAGGGGGGGTCACCCAAGAGACCCAGTACTTC. This translates into CASSVGGVTQETQYF. V usage is TRBV9 and J usage is TRBJ2-5, with a possible D match to TRBD2 (6 bases). Looked up from germline, CDR1 is SGDLS and CDR2 is YYNGEE. Trimming took off 0 bases at V and 1 base at J, with 10 bases between the two ends. The length of the CDR3 is 15 residues. The variable domain in full, completed from reference TRBV9 and TRBJ2-5, reads DSGVTQTPKHLITATGQRVTLRCSPRSGDLSVYWYQQSLDQGLQFLIQYYNGEERAKGNILERFSAQQFPDLHSELNLSSLELGDSALYFCASSVGGVTQETQYFGPGTRLLVL.

The chain has TRBV7-9 and TRBJ2-1; TRBD2 is a possible D gene (5 bases). The CDR3 totals 15 residues. Germline assignment: CDR1 SEHNR and CDR2 FQNEAQ (reference sequence). The V and J ends lost 5 bases and 0 bases respectively, with 11 bases between them. The CDR3 bases are TGTGCCAGCAGCCCGGACTTTAGCTCCTACAATGAGCAGTTCTTC. As protein: CASSPDFSSYNEQFF. The full variable domain, completed using reference TRBV7-9 and TRBJ2-1, is DTGVSQNPRHKITKRGQNVTFRCDPISEHNRLYWYRQTLGQGPEFLTYFQNEAQLEKSRLLSDRFSAERPKGSFSTLEIQRTEQGDSAMYLCASSPDFSSYNEQFFGPGTRLTVL.